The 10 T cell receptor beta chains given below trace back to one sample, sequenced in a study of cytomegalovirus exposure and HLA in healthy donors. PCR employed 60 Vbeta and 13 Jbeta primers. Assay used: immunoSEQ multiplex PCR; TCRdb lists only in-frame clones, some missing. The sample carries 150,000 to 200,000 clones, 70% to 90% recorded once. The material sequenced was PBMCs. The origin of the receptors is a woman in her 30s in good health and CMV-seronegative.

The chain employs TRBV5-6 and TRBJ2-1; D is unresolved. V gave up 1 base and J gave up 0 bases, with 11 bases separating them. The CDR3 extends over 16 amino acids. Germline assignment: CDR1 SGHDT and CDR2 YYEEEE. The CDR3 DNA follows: TGTGCCAGCAGCTTGTACTCGCTGAGCTCCTACAATGAGCAGTTCTTC. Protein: CASSLYSLSSYNEQFF.

CDR3 region: CASEGAVKETQYF. In nucleotides, the CDR3 is TGTGCCAGCGAGGGGGCGGTCAAAGAGACCCAGTACTTC. The V gene is TRBV7-8, the J gene TRBJ2-5; 7 nucleotides line up with TRBD1. The V gene end was trimmed by 8 bases and the J gene end by 3 bases; junction bases not matched to a gene: 6. CDR1 and CDR2 from the germline V gene are SGHVS and FQNEAQ. CDR3 length: 13 amino acids.

The chain's CDR3 is CASSKVAGGTYEQYF. Here the CDR3 DNA reads TGTGCCAGTAGTAAGGTAGCGGGAGGTACCTACGAGCAGTACTTC. This chain links TRBV19 with TRBJ2-7; 10 bases agree with TRBD2. Germline loops: CDR1 LNHDA, CDR2 SQIVND (reference sequence). The V and J ends lost 4 bases and 2 bases, in that order; junction bases with no gene match: 5. This CDR3 comprises 15 residues.

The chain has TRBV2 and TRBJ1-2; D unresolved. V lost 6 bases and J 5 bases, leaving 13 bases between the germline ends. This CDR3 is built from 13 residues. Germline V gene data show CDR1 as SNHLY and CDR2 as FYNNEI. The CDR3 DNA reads TGTGCCAGCAGCCCGGGAAGCTGGTATGGCTACACCTTC. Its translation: CASSPGSWYGYTF. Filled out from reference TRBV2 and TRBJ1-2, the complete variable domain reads EPEVTQTPSHQVTQMGQEVILRCVPISNHLYFYWYRQILGQKVEFLVSFYNNEISEKSEIFDDQFSVERPDGSNFTLKIRSTKLEDSAMYFCASSPGSWYGYTFGSGTRLTVV.

CDR3 sequence (DNA): TGTGCCAGCAGTTACTCGCTAGCGGAGATATACAATGAGCAGTTCTTC. As protein: CASSYSLAEIYNEQFF. The chain employs TRBV6-5 and TRBJ2-1; 7 bases match TRBD2. There are 16 residues in the CDR3. Trimming at V came to 0 bases and at J to 4 bases, leaving 6 bases not matched to a gene. The V gene's germline CDR1 is MNHEY and CDR2 SVGAGI.

The CDR3 DNA is TGTGCCAGCAGCCCAGGGGGGTATAATGAAAAACTGTTTTTT. This translates into CASSPGGYNEKLFF. This chain connects TRBV7-2 to TRBJ1-4; 7 bases agree with TRBD1. Germline assignment: CDR1 SGHTA and CDR2 FQGNSA. The CDR3 extends over 14 amino acids. Unmatched junction bases numbered 4, after V lost 5 bases and J lost 4 bases.

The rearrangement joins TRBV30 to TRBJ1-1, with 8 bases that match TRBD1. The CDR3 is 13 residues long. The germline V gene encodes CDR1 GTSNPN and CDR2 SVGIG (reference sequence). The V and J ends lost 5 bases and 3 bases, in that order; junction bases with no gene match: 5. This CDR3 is CAWGQGMDTEAFF. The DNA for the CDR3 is TGTGCCTGGGGACAGGGTATGGACACTGAAGCTTTCTTT.

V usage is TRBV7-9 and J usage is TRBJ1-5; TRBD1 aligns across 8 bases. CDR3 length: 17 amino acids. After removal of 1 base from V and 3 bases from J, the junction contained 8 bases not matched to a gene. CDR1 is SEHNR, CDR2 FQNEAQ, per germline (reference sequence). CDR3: CASSLGGAGGDNQPQHF. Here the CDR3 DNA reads TGTGCCAGCAGCTTAGGTGGCGCAGGGGGCGACAATCAGCCCCAGCATTTT.

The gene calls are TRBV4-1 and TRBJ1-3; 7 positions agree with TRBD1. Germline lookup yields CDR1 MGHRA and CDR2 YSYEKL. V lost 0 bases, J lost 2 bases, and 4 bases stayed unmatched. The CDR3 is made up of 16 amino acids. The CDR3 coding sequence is TGCGCCAGCAGCCAAGAGACAGGGACGGCTGGAAACACCATATATTTT. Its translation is CASSQETGTAGNTIYF.

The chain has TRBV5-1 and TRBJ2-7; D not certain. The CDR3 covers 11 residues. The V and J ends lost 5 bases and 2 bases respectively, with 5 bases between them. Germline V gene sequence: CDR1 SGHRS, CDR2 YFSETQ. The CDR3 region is CASRSTYEQYF. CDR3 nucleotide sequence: TGCGCCAGCAGGTCAACCTACGAGCAGTACTTC. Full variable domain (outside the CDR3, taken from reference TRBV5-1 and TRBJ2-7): KAGVTQTPRYLIKTRGQQVTLSCSPISGHRSVSWYQQTPGQGLQFLFEYFSETQRNKGNFPGRFSGRQFSNSRSEMNVSTLELGDSALYLCASRSTYEQYFGPGTRLTVT.